The rows below give T cell receptor beta chains drawn from one sample of a study of blood T cell repertoires in COVID-19. Clones were read by immunoSEQ multiplex PCR, and TCRdb kept only the in-frame ones, dropping some. The sample lists over 20,000 clones, around nine tenths occurring once. The sample consisted of peripheral blood. The receptors were gathered from a human donor in a cohort sampled during active COVID-19. The donor label of this sample is uncertain. Both conserved end residues are part of each CDR3. A D gene is named only where the DNA matches it firmly. The listing skips clone size in some rows; elsewhere it reads once, few, many or a size class.

j_call clone_size d_call v_call cdr3_nt cdr3_aa
TRBJ1-1 - - TRBV11-3 TGTGCCAGCAGCCTAATGGGGCGCGCTTTCTTT CASSLMGRAFF
TRBJ2-1 - TRBD2 TRBV29-1 TGCAGCGGGGGCCGGGGGGTATCCTACAATGAGCAGTTCTTC CSGGRGVSYNEQFF
TRBJ2-4 - - TRBV19 TGTGCCAGACCCCTTTCCGGGACACTTAAACTAGCCAAAAACATTCAGTACTTC CARPLSGTLKLAKNIQYF
TRBJ2-3 once - TRBV5-1 TGCGCCAGCAGCCCCCTAGGGAACCGCGGGCGGTATTTT CASSPLGNRGRYF
TRBJ2-2 - TRBD1 TRBV5-1 TGCGCCAGCAGCTGGGCCGGGACAGGGGTGAACACCGGGGAGCTGTTTTTT CASSWAGTGVNTGELFF
TRBJ1-1 - TRBD1 TRBV29-1 TGCAGCGGCTTGGGACAGATGAACACTGAAGCTTTCTTT CSGLGQMNTEAFF
TRBJ1-2 - TRBD1 TRBV3-1/TRBV3-2 TGTGCCAGCAGCCCTACAGGGGGAGGGTATGGCTACACCTTC CASSPTGGGYGYTF
TRBJ1-1 - - TRBV5-1 TGCGCCAGCAGCTTACAACAGAGCATGAACACTGAAGCTTTCTTT CASSLQQSMNTEAFF
TRBJ2-5 - - TRBV4-2 TGTGCCAGCAGCCGCGACGAGGGGGTGGGAAGGGAGACCCAGTACTTC CASSRDEGVGRETQYF
TRBJ2-1 - - TRBV24-1 TGTGCCACCAGTGACCCCACTATGGATGAGCAGTTCTTC CATSDPTMDEQFF
TRBJ1-5 - TRBD1 TRBV30 TGTGCCTGGAGTGAGGGGACAGGGGATCAGCCCCAGCATTTT CAWSEGTGDQPQHF
TRBJ2-7 - TRBD2 TRBV13 TGTGCCAGCAGCAAAGGACTAGCGGGCCTCTACGAGCAGTACTTC CASSKGLAGLYEQYF
TRBJ2-2 - - TRBV6-4 TGTGCCAGCAGTCTCGGGGAGACCGGGGAGCTGTTTTTT CASSLGETGELFF
TRBJ1-5 - - TRBV6-5 TGTGCCAGCAGGGTCGACAGTACCTATCAGCCCCAGCATTTT CASRVDSTYQPQHF
TRBJ2-3 - - TRBV2 TGTGCCAGCAGTGTTGCGGAGAGCACAGATACGCAGTATTTT CASSVAESTDTQYF
TRBJ1-5 - - TRBV10-3 TGTGCCATCAGTGACAGGGGAGGCAATCAGCCCCAGCATTTT CAISDRGGNQPQHF
TRBJ1-2 - - TRBV19 TGTGCCAGTAGTATACAGGGGTCTAACTATGGCTACACCTTC CASSIQGSNYGYTF
TRBJ2-1 - - TRBV3-1/TRBV3-2 TGTGCCAGCAGCCACCCGGAGAGGAGCTCCTACAATGAGCAGTTCTTC CASSHPERSSYNEQFF
TRBJ1-3 - - TRBV6-6 TGTGCCAGCAGGTCAGGAGGCTCTGGAAACACCATATATTTT CASRSGGSGNTIYF
TRBJ2-1 - TRBD2 TRBV3-1/TRBV3-2 TGTGCCAGCAGCCAAGTAACGCTAGCGGGATGGGATGAGCAGTTCTTC CASSQVTLAGWDEQFF
TRBJ2-7 - TRBD2 TRBV19 TGTGCCAGTAGTATAGATTCAGCGGGGGGATACGAGCAGTACTTC CASSIDSAGGYEQYF
TRBJ2-7 - - TRBV11-2 TGTGCCAGCAGCCCAGGGAACCACGAGCAGTACTTC CASSPGNHEQYF
TRBJ2-1 - TRBD1 TRBV11-2 TGTGCCAGCAGCTCAGGACAGGGTAGCAATGAGCAGTTCTTC CASSSGQGSNEQFF
TRBJ2-7 - TRBD1 TRBV12-5 TGTGCTAGTGGTTTGGCGGGACAGGGGGGCTCCTACGAGCAGTACTTC CASGLAGQGGSYEQYF
TRBJ2-3 few TRBD2 TRBV10-2 TGCGCCAGCAGTCGGGGCGGGAGGGTCACAGATACGCAGTATTTT CASSRGGRVTDTQYF
TRBJ1-4 - TRBD1 TRBV6-2/TRBV6-3 TGTGCCAGCAGTTCCTCCGACAGGGGCCTTAATGAAAAACTGTTTTTT CASSSSDRGLNEKLFF
TRBJ1-2 - - TRBV6-6 TGTGCCAGCAGCCCCGGGAGGCGGAACTATGGCTACACCTTC CASSPGRRNYGYTF
TRBJ1-5 - - TRBV19 TGTGCCAGTAGTATAGTCTGGACAGCGGATAATCAGCCCCAGCATTTT CASSIVWTADNQPQHF
TRBJ2-1 - TRBD2 TRBV5-1 TGCGCCAGCAGCTCGGGACTAGCGGGAGGAAACAATGAGCAGTTCTTC CASSSGLAGGNNEQFF
TRBJ2-1 - - TRBV11-3 TGTGCCAGCAGCGCCCTCTTCCACGGGAGAAATGAGCAGTTCTTC CASSALFHGRNEQFF
TRBJ2-7 - TRBD1 TRBV28 TGTGCCAGCAGCACCGGGACAGGGTACTACGAGCAGTACTTC CASSTGTGYYEQYF
TRBJ2-7 few TRBD1 TRBV18 TGTGCCAGCTCACCACAAAGGTCTGGGACAGGGCAGGCCGAGCAGTACTTC CASSPQRSGTGQAEQYF
TRBJ2-5 - - TRBV5-4 TGTGCCAGCAGCTCGGAGGCTGGGGAGGAGACCCAGTACTTC CASSSEAGEETQYF
TRBJ2-1 - TRBD2 TRBV30 TGTGCCTGGATGTTCGGAACAAGCGGGAGTGAACCCTACAATGAGCAGTTCTTC CAWMFGTSGSEPYNEQFF
TRBJ2-7 - - TRBV12-5 TGTGCTAGTGCCAAGACAGCGAGCTCCTACGAGCAGTACTTC CASAKTASSYEQYF
TRBJ1-4 - TRBD1 TRBV6-5 TGTGCCAGCAGTTACTCAGGAGGGGGCAGGAGGGAAAAACTGTTTTTT CASSYSGGGRREKLFF
TRBJ1-1 - - TRBV6-5 TGTGCCAGCAGTACAAACACTGAAGCTTTCTTT CASSTNTEAFF
TRBJ2-7 large TRBD1 TRBV7-6 TGTGCCAGCAGCTTATCCGGACAGGGGTCCTACGAGCAGTACTTC CASSLSGQGSYEQYF
TRBJ2-5 - - TRBV19 TGTGCCAGTAGCCAGGCGGTGGGACTTAGCCAAGAGACCCAGTACTTC CASSQAVGLSQETQYF
TRBJ1-5 - TRBD1 TRBV2 TGTGCCAGCAGTCGGGGGACAGGGATAATTCAGCCCCAGCATTTT CASSRGTGIIQPQHF
TRBJ1-1 - - TRBV2 TGTGCCAGCAGTGAACCGACGGGGGCTTTCTTT CASSEPTGAFF
TRBJ2-2 - TRBD2 TRBV6-1 TGTGCCAGCAGTGAATCCCTACTAGCGGGAGGTTCTGGGGAGCTGTTTTTT CASSESLLAGGSGELFF
TRBJ2-7 few TRBD1 TRBV6-2/TRBV6-3 TGTGCCAGCAGTCTACAGGGGGCGACTTTCTACGAGCAGTACTTC CASSLQGATFYEQYF
TRBJ1-4 - TRBD1 TRBV5-6 TGTGCCAGCAGCTCCGGGACAGGGGTTGTTGAAAAACTGTTTTTT CASSSGTGVVEKLFF
TRBJ2-3 - - TRBV9 TGTGCCAGCAGCGTAAAACCGGGAGCCACAGATACGCAGTATTTT CASSVKPGATDTQYF
TRBJ1-1 - - TRBV29-1 TGCAGCGCGCGGGCAGGGTCGGAAACTGAAGCTTTCTTT CSARAGSETEAFF
TRBJ1-1 - TRBD1 TRBV3-1/TRBV3-2 TGTGCCAGCAGCCAAGGGACAGGGGAAGCTTTCTTT CASSQGTGEAFF
TRBJ2-2 - - TRBV24-1 TGTGCCACCGGGGAGACAGGGAGGACCGGGGAGCTGTTTTTT CATGETGRTGELFF
TRBJ2-7 - TRBD1 TRBV2 TGTGCCAGCACGATCTCGGGACAGGGGGCCTACGAGCAGTACTTC CASTISGQGAYEQYF
TRBJ2-2 once TRBD2 TRBV30 TGTGCCTGGACTAGCGGGAACACCGGGGAGCTGTTTTTT CAWTSGNTGELFF
TRBJ2-2 - - TRBV5-1 TGCGCCAGCAGCTTGACCCGGAGGGGCACCGGGGAGCTGTTTTTT CASSLTRRGTGELFF
TRBJ2-7 - - TRBV27 TGTGCCAGCAGTAGGGGGAGCTCCTACGAGCAGTACTTC CASSRGSSYEQYF
TRBJ2-2 - TRBD2 TRBV6-5 TGTGCCAGCAGCCGTAGCGGGACGAACACCGGGGAGCTGTTTTTT CASSRSGTNTGELFF